Detailed here is one T cell receptor (beta chain). Its cognate antigen is unknown. These data originate in a study of OX40 agonist ivuxolimab in advanced cancers. Baseline was the first blood sampling point, followed by cycle 4 day 1 and cycle 7 day 1. CDR1 and CDR2 from the germline V gene are SGHDT and YYEEEE. The V end was cut by 4 bases, the J end by 1 base, with 8 bases between. This CDR3 contains 14 residues. General study results and limits: CD8+ T cells averaged more expanded clones than CD4+.

This table comes from immunoSEQ multiplex PCR, and its TCRdb copy is limited to in-frame clones, with some not included. The sample has tens of thousands of clones, approximately 87% seen once; the top ten hold around 0.7%. The V call is TRBV5-6, the J call TRBJ1-4; D is unclear. Here the sequenced sample was CD4+ or CD8+ T cells sorted from blood, taken in a trial of the OX40 agonist ivuxolimab. The clonotype originates from an adult with an advanced solid tumor such as melanoma, head and neck, liver or kidney cancer. The CDR3 is CASSLIGTNEKLFF. The CDR3 nucleotides are TGTGCCAGCAGCCTAATCGGAACTAATGAAAAACTGTTTTTT.